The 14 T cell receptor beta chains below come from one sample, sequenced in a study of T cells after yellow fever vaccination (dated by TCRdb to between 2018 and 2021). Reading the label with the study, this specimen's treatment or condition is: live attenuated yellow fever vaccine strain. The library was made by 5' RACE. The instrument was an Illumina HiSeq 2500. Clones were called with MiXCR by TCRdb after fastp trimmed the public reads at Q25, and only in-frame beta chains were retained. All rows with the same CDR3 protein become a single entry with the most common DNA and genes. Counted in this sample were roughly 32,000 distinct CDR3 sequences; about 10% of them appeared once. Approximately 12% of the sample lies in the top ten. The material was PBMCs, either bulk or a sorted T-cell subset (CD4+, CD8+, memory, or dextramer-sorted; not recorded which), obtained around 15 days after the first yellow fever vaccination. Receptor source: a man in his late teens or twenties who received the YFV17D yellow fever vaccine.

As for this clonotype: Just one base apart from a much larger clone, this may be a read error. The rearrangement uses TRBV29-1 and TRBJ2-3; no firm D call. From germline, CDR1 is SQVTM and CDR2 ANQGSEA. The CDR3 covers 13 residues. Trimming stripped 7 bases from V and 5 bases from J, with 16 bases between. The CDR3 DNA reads TGCAGCGCTGCCCCTTTCGGTGGAGATACGCAGTATTTT. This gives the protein CSAAPFGGDTQYF.

The CDR3 DNA reads as TGTGCCAGCAGCTTTTATGTTTCTGGAAACACCATATATTTT. Its translation is CASSFYVSGNTIYF. The chain links TRBV7-2 to TRBJ1-3; no reliable D call. The CDR3 contains 14 residues. Germline loops: CDR1 SGHTA, CDR2 FQGNSA. Trimming pared 3 bases from V and 1 base from J, leaving 7 bases between.

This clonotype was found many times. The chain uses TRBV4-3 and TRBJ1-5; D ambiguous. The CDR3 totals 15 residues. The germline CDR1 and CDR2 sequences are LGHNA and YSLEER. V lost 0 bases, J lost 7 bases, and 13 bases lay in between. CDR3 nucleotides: TGCGCCAGCAGCCAAGACGTGGGTTCGGGGCAGCCCCAGCATTTT. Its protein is CASSQDVGSGQPQHF.

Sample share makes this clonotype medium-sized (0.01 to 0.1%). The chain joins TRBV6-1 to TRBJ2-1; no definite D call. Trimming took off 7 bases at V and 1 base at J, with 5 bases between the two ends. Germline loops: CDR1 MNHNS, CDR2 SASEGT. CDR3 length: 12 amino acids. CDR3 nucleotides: TGTGCCAGCATGGAGTCCTACAATGAGCAGTTCTTC. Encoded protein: CASMESYNEQFF.

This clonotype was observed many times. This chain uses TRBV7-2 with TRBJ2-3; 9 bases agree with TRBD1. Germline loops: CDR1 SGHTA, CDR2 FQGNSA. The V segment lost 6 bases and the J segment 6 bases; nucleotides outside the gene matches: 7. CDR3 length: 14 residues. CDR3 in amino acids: CASSSGTGRDTQYF. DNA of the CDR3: TGTGCCAGCAGTTCAGGGACAGGGAGGGATACGCAGTATTTT.

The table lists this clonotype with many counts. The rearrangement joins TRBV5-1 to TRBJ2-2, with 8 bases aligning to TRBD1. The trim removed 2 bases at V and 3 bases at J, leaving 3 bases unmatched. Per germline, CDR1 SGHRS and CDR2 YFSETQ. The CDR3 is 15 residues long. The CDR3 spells CASSLQGVDTGELFF. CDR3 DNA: TGCGCCAGCAGCTTACAGGGGGTGGACACCGGGGAGCTGTTTTTT.

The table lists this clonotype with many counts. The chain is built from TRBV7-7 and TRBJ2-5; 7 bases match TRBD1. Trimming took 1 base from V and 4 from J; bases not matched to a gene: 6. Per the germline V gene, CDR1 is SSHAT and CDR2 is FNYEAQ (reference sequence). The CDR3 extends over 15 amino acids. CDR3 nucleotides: TGTGCCAGCAGCTTAGGACAGGGTCGGGGAGAGACCCAGTACTTC. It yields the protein CASSLGQGRGETQYF. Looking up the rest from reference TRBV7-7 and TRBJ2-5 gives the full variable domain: GAGVSQSPRYKVTKRGQDVTLRCDPISSHATLYWYQQALGQGPEFLTYFNYEAQPDKSGLPSDRFSAERPEGSISTLTIQRTEQRDSAMYRCASSLGQGRGETQYFGPGTRLLVL.

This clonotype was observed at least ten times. Here the CDR3 DNA reads TGTGCCAGCAGCTGGAACTTAGCGGGGGGGCCTTACAATGAGCAGTTCTTC. The encoded protein is CASSWNLAGGPYNEQFF. The chain carries TRBV5-4 and TRBJ2-1, with 11 bases matching TRBD2. Germline V gene lookup returns CDR1 SGHNT and CDR2 YYREEE (reference sequence). V shed 3 bases, J shed 4 bases, and the junction held 9 bases outside the gene matches. The CDR3 is 17 amino acids.

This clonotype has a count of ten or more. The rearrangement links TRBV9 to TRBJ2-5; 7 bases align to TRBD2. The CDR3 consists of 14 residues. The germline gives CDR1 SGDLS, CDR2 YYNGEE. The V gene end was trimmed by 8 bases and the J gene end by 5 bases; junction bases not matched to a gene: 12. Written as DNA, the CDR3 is TGTGCCAGTGGGGAGGGACCAGGAGGGGAGACCCAGTACTTC. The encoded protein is CASGEGPGGETQYF.

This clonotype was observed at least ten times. The CDR3 loop reads CASSLLGGMGFGYTF. DNA of the CDR3: TGTGCCAGCAGCTTGTTGGGCGGAATGGGTTTTGGCTACACCTTC. V usage is TRBV5-6 and J usage is TRBJ1-2; D is unresolved. V was shortened by 1 base and J by 7 bases, with 17 bases between the two germline ends. From germline, CDR1 is SGHDT and CDR2 YYEEEE. This CDR3 region has 15 residues.

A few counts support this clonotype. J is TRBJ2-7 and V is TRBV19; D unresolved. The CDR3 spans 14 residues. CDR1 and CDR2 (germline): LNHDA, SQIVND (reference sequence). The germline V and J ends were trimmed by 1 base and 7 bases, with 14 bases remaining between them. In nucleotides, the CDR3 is TGTGCCAGTAGTATAGGGGAAAATCTACGAGAGCAGTACTTC. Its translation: CASSIGENLREQYF.

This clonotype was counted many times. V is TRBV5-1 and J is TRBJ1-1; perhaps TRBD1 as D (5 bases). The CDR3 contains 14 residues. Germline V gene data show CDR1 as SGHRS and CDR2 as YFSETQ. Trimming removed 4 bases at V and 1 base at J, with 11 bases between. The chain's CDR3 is CASSPDTGNTEAFF. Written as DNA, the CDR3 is TGCGCCAGCAGCCCGGATACAGGGAACACTGAAGCTTTCTTT.

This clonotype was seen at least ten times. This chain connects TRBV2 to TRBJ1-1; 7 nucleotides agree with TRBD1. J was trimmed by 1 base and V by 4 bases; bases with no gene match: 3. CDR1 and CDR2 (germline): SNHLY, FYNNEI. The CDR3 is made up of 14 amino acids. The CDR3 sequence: CASSVEGANTEAFF. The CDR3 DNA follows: TGTGCCAGCAGTGTCGAGGGGGCGAACACTGAAGCTTTCTTT. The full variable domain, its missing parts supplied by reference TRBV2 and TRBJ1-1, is EPEVTQTPSHQVTQMGQEVILRCVPISNHLYFYWYRQILGQKVEFLVSFYNNEISEKSEIFDDQFSVERPDGSNFTLKIRSTKLEDSAMYFCASSVEGANTEAFFGQGTRLTVV.

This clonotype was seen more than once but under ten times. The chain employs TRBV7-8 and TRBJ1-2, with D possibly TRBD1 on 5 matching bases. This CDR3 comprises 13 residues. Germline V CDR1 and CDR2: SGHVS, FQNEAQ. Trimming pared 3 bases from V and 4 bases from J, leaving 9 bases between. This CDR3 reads CASSFSRGYGYTF. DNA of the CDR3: TGTGCCAGCAGCTTCTCTAGGGGCTATGGCTACACCTTC.